Listed below are T cell receptor beta chains from one sample, sequenced in a study of blood T cell repertoires in COVID-19. The data were produced by immunoSEQ multiplex PCR, yet TCRdb's version contains in-frame clones alone and is incomplete. The sample includes roughly 480,000 clones, 80% to 90% of them seen just once. What was sequenced was peripheral blood. The receptors come from a young man with COVID-19, enrolled during active disease. The CDR3 runs from the conserved cysteine through the conserved F or W. The order of the fields is V gene, D gene, J gene, clone size, CDR3 length, CDR3 DNA, CDR3 protein. D genes are given only for firm matches. A row's size may be missing; if present it is once, few, many or a size class.

v_call: TRBV6-5; d_call: .; j_call: TRBJ1-1; clone_size: .; cdr3_length: 11; cdr3_nt: TGTGCCAGCAGACAGGGCCCTGAAGCTTTCTTT; cdr3_aa: CASRQGPEAFF
v_call: TRBV28; d_call: .; j_call: TRBJ2-1; clone_size: .; cdr3_length: 14; cdr3_nt: TGTGCCAGCAGTTTGTTAGAGGGATACAATGAGCAGTTCTTC; cdr3_aa: CASSLLEGYNEQFF
v_call: TRBV5-6; d_call: .; j_call: TRBJ2-5; clone_size: .; cdr3_length: 14; cdr3_nt: TGTGCCAGCAGCCCGATGGGGACAATGGGGACCCAGTACTTC; cdr3_aa: CASSPMGTMGTQYF
v_call: TRBV4-2; d_call: .; j_call: TRBJ2-7; clone_size: once; cdr3_length: 16; cdr3_nt: TGTGCCAGCAGCCAAGTCCCAGCGGGTCCTAACTACGAGCAGTACTTC; cdr3_aa: CASSQVPAGPNYEQYF
v_call: TRBV2; d_call: .; j_call: TRBJ1-2; clone_size: .; cdr3_length: 14; cdr3_nt: TGTGCCAGCAGTGAACAGGAAACTAACTATGGCTACACCTTC; cdr3_aa: CASSEQETNYGYTF
v_call: TRBV11-3; d_call: .; j_call: TRBJ2-3; clone_size: few; cdr3_length: 14; cdr3_nt: TGTGCCAGCAGCTCAGACGGGAACACAGATACGCAGTATTTT; cdr3_aa: CASSSDGNTDTQYF
v_call: TRBV5-4; d_call: TRBD1; j_call: TRBJ2-7; clone_size: .; cdr3_length: 14; cdr3_nt: TGTGCCAGCAGCCCTCGACAGGGTCGGTACGAGCAGTACTTC; cdr3_aa: CASSPRQGRYEQYF
v_call: TRBV5-1; d_call: .; j_call: TRBJ1-1; clone_size: .; cdr3_length: 14; cdr3_nt: TGCGCCAGCAGCTTGGCGCGGACAGACACTGAAGCTTTCTTT; cdr3_aa: CASSLARTDTEAFF
v_call: TRBV10-3; d_call: .; j_call: TRBJ1-3; clone_size: .; cdr3_length: 14; cdr3_nt: TGTGCCATCAGTGACGGCGGCTCTGGAAACACCATATATTTT; cdr3_aa: CAISDGGSGNTIYF
v_call: TRBV6-4; d_call: TRBD1; j_call: TRBJ1-4; clone_size: .; cdr3_length: 18; cdr3_nt: TGTGCCAGCCCTACCCCGGGACAGGGGCCTGCTACTAATGAAAAACTGTTTTTT; cdr3_aa: CASPTPGQGPATNEKLFF
v_call: TRBV12-3/TRBV12-4; d_call: .; j_call: TRBJ2-1; clone_size: .; cdr3_length: 13; cdr3_nt: TGTGCCAGCAGTTTACTGGACAGTAATGAGCAGTTCTTC; cdr3_aa: CASSLLDSNEQFF
v_call: TRBV2; d_call: .; j_call: TRBJ2-3; clone_size: .; cdr3_length: 14; cdr3_nt: TGTGCCAGCAGTGAGTCCGGGGTGAAGAATACGCAGTATTTT; cdr3_aa: CASSESGVKNTQYF
v_call: TRBV12-5; d_call: .; j_call: TRBJ2-3; clone_size: once; cdr3_length: 13; cdr3_nt: TGTGCTAGTGGAGGCGGGGGCACAGATACGCAGTATTTT; cdr3_aa: CASGGGGTDTQYF
v_call: TRBV5-4; d_call: TRBD2; j_call: TRBJ2-5; clone_size: .; cdr3_length: 17; cdr3_nt: TGTGCCAGCAGCCCCGCTCTGCGGGAGGGGGGGACTGAGACCCAGTACTTC; cdr3_aa: CASSPALREGGTETQYF
v_call: TRBV5-5; d_call: TRBD1; j_call: TRBJ1-6; clone_size: few; cdr3_length: 14; cdr3_nt: TGTGCCAGCAGCCTAGGACAGGTTAATTCACCCCTCCACTTT; cdr3_aa: CASSLGQVNSPLHF
v_call: TRBV25-1; d_call: .; j_call: TRBJ2-5; clone_size: .; cdr3_length: 13; cdr3_nt: TGTGCCAGCATCACAGGGTTCGAAGAGACCCAGTACTTC; cdr3_aa: CASITGFEETQYF
v_call: TRBV19; d_call: .; j_call: TRBJ2-6; clone_size: .; cdr3_length: 15; cdr3_nt: TGTGCCAGTAGAAGACAGAGCTCTGGGGCCAACGTCCTGACTTTC; cdr3_aa: CASRRQSSGANVLTF
v_call: TRBV6-1; d_call: TRBD1; j_call: TRBJ2-1; clone_size: .; cdr3_length: 16; cdr3_nt: TGTGCCAGCAGTGACGTTCCCGGACAGGGGGCATATGAGCAGTTCTTC; cdr3_aa: CASSDVPGQGAYEQFF
v_call: TRBV19; d_call: TRBD2; j_call: TRBJ2-1; clone_size: .; cdr3_length: 17; cdr3_nt: TGTGCCAGTAGTCGCGGGGGTGGCGGGGAGAGCTACAATGAGCAGTTCTTC; cdr3_aa: CASSRGGGGESYNEQFF
v_call: TRBV6-5; d_call: TRBD1; j_call: TRBJ1-2; clone_size: .; cdr3_length: 12; cdr3_nt: TGTGCCAGTAAGACAGGGACCTATGGCTACACCTTC; cdr3_aa: CASKTGTYGYTF
v_call: TRBV6-5; d_call: TRBD2; j_call: TRBJ2-1; clone_size: once; cdr3_length: 13; cdr3_nt: TGTGCCAGCCGGGGGGGGACGTACAATGAGCAGTTCTTC; cdr3_aa: CASRGGTYNEQFF
v_call: TRBV2; d_call: .; j_call: TRBJ2-2; clone_size: .; cdr3_length: 12; cdr3_nt: TGTGCCAGCAGTGTTATCACCGGGGAGCTGTTTTTT; cdr3_aa: CASSVITGELFF
v_call: TRBV14; d_call: TRBD2; j_call: TRBJ2-2; clone_size: .; cdr3_length: 17; cdr3_nt: TGTGCCAGCAGCCTCAGGACTAGCTCCTCGAACACCGGGGAGCTGTTTTTT; cdr3_aa: CASSLRTSSSNTGELFF
v_call: TRBV15; d_call: TRBD2; j_call: TRBJ2-1; clone_size: once; cdr3_length: 13; cdr3_nt: TGTGCCACCAGCACTAGCGGAGGCAATGAGCAGTTCTTC; cdr3_aa: CATSTSGGNEQFF
v_call: TRBV4-1; d_call: .; j_call: TRBJ1-6; clone_size: .; cdr3_length: 16; cdr3_nt: TGCGCCAGCAGCCAAGAAGTCAGGCCAAACCGTTCACCCCTCCACTTT; cdr3_aa: CASSQEVRPNRSPLHF
v_call: TRBV29-1; d_call: .; j_call: TRBJ2-5; clone_size: .; cdr3_length: 15; cdr3_nt: TGCAGCGTTGAAGATCTTCTCGGTTTTCAAGAGACCCAGTACTTC; cdr3_aa: CSVEDLLGFQETQYF
v_call: TRBV6-5; d_call: .; j_call: TRBJ2-1; clone_size: .; cdr3_length: 14; cdr3_nt: TGTGCCAGCAGTTACGCGGCGAGAAACAATGAGCAGTTCTTC; cdr3_aa: CASSYAARNNEQFF
v_call: TRBV4-2; d_call: .; j_call: TRBJ1-2; clone_size: few; cdr3_length: 12; cdr3_nt: TGTGCCAGCAGCCGGGACATACTTGGCTACACCTTC; cdr3_aa: CASSRDILGYTF
v_call: TRBV3-1/TRBV3-2; d_call: TRBD2; j_call: TRBJ2-3; clone_size: .; cdr3_length: 17; cdr3_nt: TGTGCCAGCAGCCCTGTCTGGTTAGGTAGCGGGAGAGGTACGCAGTATTTT; cdr3_aa: CASSPVWLGSGRGTQYF
v_call: TRBV7-2; d_call: .; j_call: TRBJ1-4; clone_size: .; cdr3_length: 18; cdr3_nt: TGTGCCAGCAGCCCTACAGGGCCGACACACGCAACTAATGAAAAACTGTTTTTT; cdr3_aa: CASSPTGPTHATNEKLFF
v_call: TRBV7-8; d_call: .; j_call: TRBJ2-5; clone_size: .; cdr3_length: 14; cdr3_nt: TGTGCCAGCAGCTTATCCGGGTGGCAAGAGACCCAGTACTTC; cdr3_aa: CASSLSGWQETQYF
v_call: TRBV19; d_call: TRBD1; j_call: TRBJ1-4; clone_size: .; cdr3_length: 15; cdr3_nt: TGTGCCAGTAGTATGGGACAGGGGGCGGGTGAAAAACTGTTTTTT; cdr3_aa: CASSMGQGAGEKLFF
v_call: TRBV2; d_call: .; j_call: TRBJ1-5; clone_size: .; cdr3_length: 13; cdr3_nt: TGTGCCAGCACAGGACTTCCCCTCGAAATTTGGCATTTT; cdr3_aa: CASTGLPLEIWHF
v_call: TRBV19; d_call: TRBD2; j_call: TRBJ2-2; clone_size: .; cdr3_length: 16; cdr3_nt: TGTGCCAGTAGTATTGGGAGGGAGGTGGGCACCGGGGAGCTGTTTTTT; cdr3_aa: CASSIGREVGTGELFF
v_call: TRBV28; d_call: TRBD1; j_call: TRBJ2-5; clone_size: .; cdr3_length: 16; cdr3_nt: TGTGCCAGCAGTCAGGGACAGGGGGCGGCCCAAGAGACCCAGTACTTC; cdr3_aa: CASSQGQGAAQETQYF
v_call: TRBV4-1; d_call: TRBD2; j_call: TRBJ2-7; clone_size: .; cdr3_length: 15; cdr3_nt: TGCGCCAGCAGCCACACTAGCGGATCCCTCTACGAGCAGTACTTC; cdr3_aa: CASSHTSGSLYEQYF
v_call: TRBV5-1; d_call: TRBD2; j_call: TRBJ2-3; clone_size: .; cdr3_length: 17; cdr3_nt: TGCGCCAGCAGCTTGGTAGCGGGAGTAGCTTCCGCAGATACGCAGTATTTT; cdr3_aa: CASSLVAGVASADTQYF
v_call: TRBV6-5; d_call: TRBD2; j_call: TRBJ2-5; clone_size: .; cdr3_length: 16; cdr3_nt: TGTGCCAGCAGTTACAGGGGACTAGCGGGGCAAGAGACCCAGTACTTC; cdr3_aa: CASSYRGLAGQETQYF
v_call: TRBV18; d_call: .; j_call: TRBJ2-5; clone_size: .; cdr3_length: 14; cdr3_nt: TGTGCCAGCTCCACCGTCGAAGAAGGGGGGACCCAGTACTTC; cdr3_aa: CASSTVEEGGTQYF
v_call: TRBV2; d_call: .; j_call: TRBJ1-2; clone_size: .; cdr3_length: 11; cdr3_nt: TGTGCCAGCAGTCGCGGGATTAACTACACCTTC; cdr3_aa: CASSRGINYTF
v_call: TRBV5-4; d_call: TRBD2; j_call: TRBJ2-5; clone_size: .; cdr3_length: 14; cdr3_nt: TGTGCCAGCAGCACCCAGCGGGAGGAAGAGACCCAGTACTTC; cdr3_aa: CASSTQREEETQYF
v_call: TRBV7-3; d_call: .; j_call: TRBJ2-3; clone_size: .; cdr3_length: 14; cdr3_nt: TGTGCCAGCAGCTTAGGTGGGGCCACAGATACGCAGTATTTT; cdr3_aa: CASSLGGATDTQYF
v_call: TRBV19; d_call: .; j_call: TRBJ2-2; clone_size: once; cdr3_length: 14; cdr3_nt: TGTGCCAGTAGTATAGGCAGGGGTGGCGGGGAGCTGTTTTTT; cdr3_aa: CASSIGRGGGELFF
v_call: TRBV4-1; d_call: .; j_call: TRBJ2-3; clone_size: .; cdr3_length: 16; cdr3_nt: TGCGCCAGCAGCCAACTTTCCGGCCCAGGGGAAAATACGCAGTATTTT; cdr3_aa: CASSQLSGPGENTQYF
v_call: TRBV5-6; d_call: .; j_call: TRBJ2-7; clone_size: .; cdr3_length: 18; cdr3_nt: TGTGCCAGCACCCCTAGTGGGGAAAGTCTGCGGGGAACCTACGAGCAGTACTTC; cdr3_aa: CASTPSGESLRGTYEQYF
v_call: TRBV7-9; d_call: .; j_call: TRBJ2-1; clone_size: .; cdr3_length: 16; cdr3_nt: TGTGCCAGCAGCCCCCAGGGGGGTTTCGTCTACAATGAGCAGTTCTTC; cdr3_aa: CASSPQGGFVYNEQFF
v_call: TRBV19; d_call: TRBD1; j_call: TRBJ1-2; clone_size: once; cdr3_length: 13; cdr3_nt: TGTGCCAGTACCTCGACAGGGGACTATGGCTACACCTTC; cdr3_aa: CASTSTGDYGYTF
v_call: TRBV19; d_call: .; j_call: TRBJ2-5; clone_size: once; cdr3_length: 15; cdr3_nt: TGTGCCAGTAGTACCCCAACAGGAAACCAAGAGACCCAGTACTTC; cdr3_aa: CASSTPTGNQETQYF
v_call: TRBV6-5; d_call: .; j_call: TRBJ2-1; clone_size: once; cdr3_length: 15; cdr3_nt: TGTGCCAGCAGCCTCCTCGCAGGCGGGTTCCATGAGCAGTTCTTC; cdr3_aa: CASSLLAGGFHEQFF
v_call: TRBV19; d_call: TRBD2; j_call: TRBJ2-1; clone_size: .; cdr3_length: 15; cdr3_nt: TGTGCCAGTAGTTCTCTAGCGGGGGGCAGGAATGAGCAGTTCTTC; cdr3_aa: CASSSLAGGRNEQFF
v_call: TRBV19; d_call: TRBD1; j_call: TRBJ2-3; clone_size: .; cdr3_length: 15; cdr3_nt: TGTGCCAGTAGTATAGTTCAGGGGGCAACAGATACGCAGTATTTT; cdr3_aa: CASSIVQGATDTQYF
v_call: TRBV15; d_call: TRBD2; j_call: TRBJ2-4; clone_size: .; cdr3_length: 18; cdr3_nt: TGTGCCACCAGCAGAGGGCTAGCGGGGGGTATGGCCAAAAACATTCAGTACTTC; cdr3_aa: CATSRGLAGGMAKNIQYF
v_call: TRBV7-8; d_call: TRBD2; j_call: TRBJ2-6; clone_size: once; cdr3_length: 17; cdr3_nt: TGTGCCAGCAGCTTAATGGGAGGGACGGCTGGGGCCAACGTCCTGACTTTC; cdr3_aa: CASSLMGGTAGANVLTF
v_call: TRBV5-8; d_call: TRBD1; j_call: TRBJ1-5; clone_size: .; cdr3_length: 16; cdr3_nt: TGTGCCAGCAGCTTGAGCTTAGGACAGGGCAATCAGCCCCAGCATTTT; cdr3_aa: CASSLSLGQGNQPQHF
v_call: TRBV4-1; d_call: TRBD2; j_call: TRBJ2-5; clone_size: .; cdr3_length: 16; cdr3_nt: TGCGCCAGCAGCCAAGGGTACGGGCAGGGAGGGGAGACCCAGTACTTC; cdr3_aa: CASSQGYGQGGETQYF
v_call: TRBV2; d_call: .; j_call: TRBJ2-1; clone_size: .; cdr3_length: 16; cdr3_nt: TGTGCCAGCTTTCCTCAGGCAGGGACTGCGGTATTTGAGCAGTTCTTC; cdr3_aa: CASFPQAGTAVFEQFF
v_call: TRBV2; d_call: TRBD1; j_call: TRBJ2-1; clone_size: .; cdr3_length: 14; cdr3_nt: TGTGCCAGCAGTGAGGACAGGGTCGGCAATGAGCAGTTCTTC; cdr3_aa: CASSEDRVGNEQFF
v_call: TRBV6-5; d_call: .; j_call: TRBJ2-7; clone_size: .; cdr3_length: 15; cdr3_nt: TGTGCCAGCAGTAACACGGTGGGACAATCCTACGAGCAGTACTTC; cdr3_aa: CASSNTVGQSYEQYF
v_call: TRBV11-1; d_call: TRBD1; j_call: TRBJ2-7; clone_size: .; cdr3_length: 16; cdr3_nt: TGTGCCAGCAGCTTAGCGTACGGGACAGGGCATTATAAGCAGTACTTC; cdr3_aa: CASSLAYGTGHYKQYF